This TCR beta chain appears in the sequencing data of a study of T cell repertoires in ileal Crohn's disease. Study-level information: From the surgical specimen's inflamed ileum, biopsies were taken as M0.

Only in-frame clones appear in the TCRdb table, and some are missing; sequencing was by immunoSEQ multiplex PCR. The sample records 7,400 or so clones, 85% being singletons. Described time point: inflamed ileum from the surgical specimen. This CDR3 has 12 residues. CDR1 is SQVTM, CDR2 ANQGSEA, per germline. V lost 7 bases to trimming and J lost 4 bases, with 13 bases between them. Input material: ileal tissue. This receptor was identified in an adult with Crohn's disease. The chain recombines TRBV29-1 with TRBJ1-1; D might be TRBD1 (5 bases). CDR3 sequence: CSASPGGTEAFF. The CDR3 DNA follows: TGCAGCGCTTCCCCCGGGGGCACTGAAGCTTTCTTT.